Below are 8 T cell receptor beta chains sequenced from a single sample in a study of shared clonotypes between healthy human individuals. Assay: immunoSEQ multiplex PCR; the TCRdb copy retains only in-frame clones and omits some. The top ten hold 0.37% of the sample, which has 2 million to 2.5 million clones, roughly 90% seen once. The source material was naive CD4+ T cells from PBMCs. The sample's subset: CD45RA+ positively selected. These receptors were collected from a man between 18 and 29 years old in good health. Some clones in this sample may be carry-over from other donors' samples.

The chain uses TRBV7-2 and TRBJ2-2; D is ambiguous. With 5 bases removed from V and 3 bases from J, the gap between germline ends came to 13 bases. The CDR3 is 15 amino acids. Germline loops: CDR1 SGHTA, CDR2 FQGNSA. CDR3 sequence reads: CASSVHPVHTGELFF. The CDR3 DNA reads as TGTGCCAGCAGCGTACACCCGGTGCACACCGGGGAGCTGTTTTTT.

The chain has TRBV7-9 and TRBJ2-3; D is unresolved. V was shortened by 2 bases and J by 0 bases, with 3 bases between the two germline ends. CDR1 and CDR2 (germline): SEHNR, FQNEAQ (reference sequence). The CDR3 spans 13 residues. This chain's CDR3 is CASSLFSTDTQYF. DNA for the CDR3: TGTGCCAGCAGCTTATTTAGCACAGATACGCAGTATTTT.

The genes are TRBV28 and TRBJ1-6, with D unresolved. V dropped 6 bases and J dropped 8 bases, with 20 bases sitting between them. This CDR3 has 16 residues. Per the germline V gene, CDR1 is MDHEN and CDR2 is SYDVKM. CDR3 loop: CASSPLAGNGDSPLHF. The CDR3 nucleotides read TGTGCCAGCAGCCCCTTGGCGGGGAATGGGGATTCACCCCTCCACTTT. Together with reference TRBV28 and TRBJ1-6, the CDR3 gives the full variable domain: DVKVTQSSRYLVKRTGEKVFLECVQDMDHENMFWYRQDPGLGLRLIYFSYDVKMKEKGDIPEGYSVSREKKERFSLILESASTNQTSMYLCASSPLAGNGDSPLHFGNGTRLTVT.

This sequence joins TRBV7-8 and TRBJ1-2; D perhaps matches TRBD1 (5 bases). Germline V gene sequence: CDR1 SGHVS, CDR2 FQNEAQ. The CDR3 loop spans 15 amino acids. Trimming took off 3 bases at V and 0 bases at J, with 11 bases between the two ends. The CDR3 DNA reads TGTGCCAGCAGCTTGGCGGACACCGCTAACTATGGCTACACCTTC. It yields the protein CASSLADTANYGYTF.

The chain is built from TRBV11-1 and TRBJ2-1; 9 bases fit TRBD1. The CDR3 runs 16 residues. CDR1 and CDR2 (germline): SGHAT, FQDESV (reference sequence). Trimming cost V 6 bases and J 2 bases; bases outside gene matches: 8. The CDR3 region is CASRNAGTGTYNEQFF. CDR3 nucleotide sequence: TGTGCCAGCAGGAACGCCGGGACAGGGACCTACAATGAGCAGTTCTTC.

V and J are TRBV19 and TRBJ1-5, with D tentatively TRBD1 (6 bases). Per the germline V gene, CDR1 is LNHDA and CDR2 is SQIVND (reference sequence). CDR3 length: 14 amino acids. V was clipped by 8 bases and J by 5 bases, with 16 bases between them. CDR3 coding DNA: TGTGCCAGTTGCGCCGGGACATCCTATCAGCCCCAGCATTTT. It specifies CASCAGTSYQPQHF.

This clone is a singleton in its sample. In the same sample, other DNA sequences code for this CDR3. The rearrangement joins TRBV5-1 to TRBJ1-4; possibly TRBD1 for D (5 bases). V lost 0 bases and J 5 bases, leaving 11 bases between the germline ends. Germline values: CDR1 SGHRS, CDR2 YFSETQ. The CDR3 has 15 amino acids. The CDR3 protein is CASSLATGGNEKLFF. For the CDR3, the DNA is TGCGCCAGCAGCTTGGCTACGGGGGGAAATGAAAAACTGTTTTTT.

This chain joins TRBV9 and TRBJ2-5, with 7 bases fitting TRBD2. This CDR3 region has 15 residues. Unmatched junction bases numbered 10, after V lost 3 bases and J lost 5 bases. Germline V gene lookup returns CDR1 SGDLS and CDR2 YYNGEE. The CDR3 loop is CASSAERGTGETQYF. In DNA form, the CDR3 reads TGTGCCAGCAGCGCTGAGCGGGGCACCGGGGAGACCCAGTACTTC.